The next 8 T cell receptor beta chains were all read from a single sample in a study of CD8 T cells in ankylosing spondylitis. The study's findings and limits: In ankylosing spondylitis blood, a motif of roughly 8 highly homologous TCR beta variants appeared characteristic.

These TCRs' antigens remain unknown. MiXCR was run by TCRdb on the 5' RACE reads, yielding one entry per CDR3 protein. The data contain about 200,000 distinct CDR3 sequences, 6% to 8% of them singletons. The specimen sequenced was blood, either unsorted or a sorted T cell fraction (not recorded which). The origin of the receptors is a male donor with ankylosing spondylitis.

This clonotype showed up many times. This chain's CDR3 is CAISDSRNSYNEQFF. The DNA of the CDR3 is TGTGCCATCAGTGACAGCCGGAACTCCTACAATGAGCAGTTCTTC. The chain combines TRBV10-3 with TRBJ2-1; D remains ambiguous. The CDR3 sequence is 15 residues long. Germline CDR1 ENHRY, CDR2 SYGVKD. The V end lost 3 bases, the J end lost 0 bases, and 9 bases lay between the germline ends.

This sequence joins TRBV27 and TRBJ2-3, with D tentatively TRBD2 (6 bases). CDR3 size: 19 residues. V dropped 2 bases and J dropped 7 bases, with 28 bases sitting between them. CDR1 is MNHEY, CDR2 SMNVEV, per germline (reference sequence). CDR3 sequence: CASSLKRRDRGPQINTQYF. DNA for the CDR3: TGTGCCAGCAGTTTAAAAAGGAGGGATCGGGGCCCCCAGATTAATACGCAGTATTTT.

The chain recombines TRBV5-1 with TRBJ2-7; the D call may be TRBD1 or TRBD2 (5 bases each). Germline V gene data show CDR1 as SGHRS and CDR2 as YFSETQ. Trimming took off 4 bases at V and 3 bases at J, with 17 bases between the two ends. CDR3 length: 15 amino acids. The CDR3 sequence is CASSPGRARGYEQYF. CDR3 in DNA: TGCGCCAGCAGCCCTGGAAGGGCGAGGGGCTACGAGCAGTACTTC.

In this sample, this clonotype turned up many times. The CDR3 loop is CASSALGDTDTQYF. Written as DNA, the CDR3 is TGTGCCAGCAGTGCGCTAGGGGACACAGATACGCAGTATTTT. The gene calls are TRBV27 and TRBJ2-3, with D perhaps TRBD1 (5 bases). The CDR3 is 14 residues long. The germline V gene has CDR1 MNHEY and CDR2 SMNVEV (reference sequence). Trimming pared 5 bases from V and 2 bases from J, leaving 11 bases between.

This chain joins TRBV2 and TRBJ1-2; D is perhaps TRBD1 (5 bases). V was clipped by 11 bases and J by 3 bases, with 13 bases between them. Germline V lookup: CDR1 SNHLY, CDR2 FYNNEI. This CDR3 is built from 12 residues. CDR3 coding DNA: TGTGCCTCCCGGGGGGGTGACTATGGCTACACCTTC. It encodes CASRGGDYGYTF.

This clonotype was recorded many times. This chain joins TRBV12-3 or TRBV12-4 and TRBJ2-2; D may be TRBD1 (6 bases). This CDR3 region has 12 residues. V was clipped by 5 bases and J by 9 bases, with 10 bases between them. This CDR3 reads CASSLGHRELFF. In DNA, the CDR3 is TGTGCCAGCAGTCTGGGACACCGGGAGCTGTTTTTT.

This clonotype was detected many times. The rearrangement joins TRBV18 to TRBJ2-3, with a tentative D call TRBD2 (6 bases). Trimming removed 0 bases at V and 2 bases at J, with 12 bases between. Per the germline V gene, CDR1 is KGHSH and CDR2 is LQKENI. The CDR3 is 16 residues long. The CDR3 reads CASSPPYGGATDTQYF. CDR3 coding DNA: TGTGCCAGCTCACCACCATACGGGGGTGCCACAGATACGCAGTATTTT. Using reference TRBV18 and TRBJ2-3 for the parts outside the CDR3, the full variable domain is NAGVMQNPRHLVRRRGQEARLRCSPMKGHSHVYWYRQLPEEGLKFMVYLQKENIIDESGMPKERFSAEFPKEGPSILRIQQVVRGDSAAYFCASSPPYGGATDTQYFGPGTRLTVL.

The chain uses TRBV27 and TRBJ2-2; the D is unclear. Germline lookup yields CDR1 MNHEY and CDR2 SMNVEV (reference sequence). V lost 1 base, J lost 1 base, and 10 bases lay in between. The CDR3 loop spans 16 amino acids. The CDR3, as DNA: TGTGCCAGCAGTTTATTCCTTCCCCGGAACACCGGGGAGCTGTTTTTT. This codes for CASSLFLPRNTGELFF.